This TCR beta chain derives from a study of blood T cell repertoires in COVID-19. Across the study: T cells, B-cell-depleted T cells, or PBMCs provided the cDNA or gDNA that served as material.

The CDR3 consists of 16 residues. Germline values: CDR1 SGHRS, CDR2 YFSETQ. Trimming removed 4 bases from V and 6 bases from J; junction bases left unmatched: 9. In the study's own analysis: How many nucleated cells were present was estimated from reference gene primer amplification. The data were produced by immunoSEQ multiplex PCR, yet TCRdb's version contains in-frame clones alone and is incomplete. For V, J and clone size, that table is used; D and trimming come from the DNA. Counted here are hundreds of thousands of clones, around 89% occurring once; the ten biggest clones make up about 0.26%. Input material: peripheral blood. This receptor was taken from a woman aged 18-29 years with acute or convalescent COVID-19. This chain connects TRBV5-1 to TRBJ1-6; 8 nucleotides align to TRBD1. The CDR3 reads CASSEGQGGGNSPLHF. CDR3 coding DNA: TGCGCCAGCAGCGAAGGACAGGGTGGCGGTAATTCACCCCTCCACTTT.